This T cell receptor beta chain came from a study of identical twins. This clonotype was counted ten times or more. Its antigen is not known. V dropped 0 bases and J dropped 2; count of bases not matched to a gene: 6. CDR3 length equals 17 residues. CDR1 is ENHRY, CDR2 SYGVKD, per germline. General study findings and limits: Insertions ran lower in abundant cord blood beta clonotypes, though not in memory repertoires. Twin-shared out-of-frame alpha sequences showed excess low generation probability.

A universal primer site arose from template switching, and cDNA bore unique molecular identifiers. TCRdb re-analysed the 5' RACE reads in MiXCR, keeping a single row per CDR3 protein. The sample yields some 630,000 distinct CDR3 sequences, about 7.1% seen once. The same data also contributed to another study, on yellow fever vaccine responses in identical twins. That paper states: Reports say the vaccine T cell response in twins looked partly convergent and partly personalized.

This clonotype originated in a woman aged 18-29 years in good health. V usage is TRBV10-3 and J usage is TRBJ2-1; 8 bases agree with TRBD2. The specimen sequenced was PBMCs. CDR3 DNA: TGTGCCATCAGTGAGTCGGGAGAGCGGGGGACCTACAATGAGCAGTTCTTC. The encoded protein is CAISESGERGTYNEQFF.